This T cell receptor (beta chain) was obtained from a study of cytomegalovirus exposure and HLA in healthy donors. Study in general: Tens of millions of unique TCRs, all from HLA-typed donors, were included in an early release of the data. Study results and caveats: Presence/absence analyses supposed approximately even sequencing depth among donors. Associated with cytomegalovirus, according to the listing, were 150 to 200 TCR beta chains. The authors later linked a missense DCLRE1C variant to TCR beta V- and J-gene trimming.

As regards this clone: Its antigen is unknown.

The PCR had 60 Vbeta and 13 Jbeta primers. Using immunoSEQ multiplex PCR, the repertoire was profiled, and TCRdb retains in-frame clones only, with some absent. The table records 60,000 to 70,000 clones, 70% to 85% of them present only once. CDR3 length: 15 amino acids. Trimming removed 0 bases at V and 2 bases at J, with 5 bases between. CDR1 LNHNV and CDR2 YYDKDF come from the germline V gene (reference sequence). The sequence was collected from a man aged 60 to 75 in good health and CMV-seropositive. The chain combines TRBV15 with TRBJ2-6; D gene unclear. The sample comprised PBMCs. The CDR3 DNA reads TGTGCCACCAGCAGAGAATCTACTGGGGCCAACGTCCTGACTTTC. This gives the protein CATSRESTGANVLTF.